This T cell receptor beta chain was recovered during a study of Tregs in tolerant kidney transplant recipients. Generated by immunoSEQ multiplex PCR, the TCRdb table keeps only in-frame clones and is missing some. This sample contains 25,000 to 35,000 clones. Thawed PBMCs were FACS-sorted into unstimulated CD4+CD25+CD127- regulatory T cells, CD4+CD25- non-regulatory cells, CD4 and CD8 cells. The sequence derives from a human donor who received a combined kidney and bone marrow transplant. The sample here was CD8+ T cells from blood, taken before the transplant.

The CDR3 bases that were read are TGTGCCAGCCTGGCAGGGTCCTCAACTAATGAAAAA. This gives the protein CASLAGSSTNEK. The full CDR3 sequence reads CASLAGSSTNEKLFF. This sequence joins TRBV2 and TRBJ1-4, with a possible D match to TRBD1 (5 bases). The CDR3 end is not reached by the read, which stops 3 residues before it; the germline J gene fills it in. V lost 8 bases and J lost 0, with 13 bases in between. CDR1 and CDR2 from the germline V gene are SNHLY and FYNNEI. The CDR3 loop spans 15 amino acids.